Sequencing of this TCR beta chain was carried out in a study of identical twins. A single record per CDR3 protein comes from TCRdb applying MiXCR to the 5' RACE reads. Here the sample spans roughly 720,000 distinct CDR3 sequences, approximately 18% being singletons. Germline V gene data show CDR1 as DFQATT and CDR2 as SNEGSKA (reference sequence). The CDR3 spans 11 residues. The V end lost 0 bases, the J end lost 10 bases, and 7 bases lay between the germline ends. The sample also formed part of further work on T cells expressing NK-cell markers.

V gene TRBV20-1 combines with J gene TRBJ2-1; D gene ambiguous. The sample was PBMCs. This receptor was taken from a woman aged 18-30 years in good health. This CDR3 reads CSARDHQEQFF. As DNA, the CDR3 is TGCAGTGCTAGAGATCATCAGGAGCAGTTCTTC.